The 22 T cell receptor beta chains given below trace back to one sample, sequenced in a study of CD4 T cell repertoires and nickel. TCRdb ran MiXCR on the RT-PCR reads and lists one entry per CDR3 protein. The table lists about 330 distinct CDR3 sequences, around 68% of them singletons. The sequencing input was CD4+ T cells from blood, not recorded whether cultured. The receptors were gathered from a human donor in a nickel allergy study, with or without nickel allergy (not recorded which). It is not recorded whether this sample comes from one donor or several.

The chain couples TRBV28 to TRBJ2-1; a possible D gene is TRBD2 (5 bases). V shed 2 bases and J shed 0 bases, with 8 bases lying between them. The CDR3 totals 15 residues. The germline gives CDR1 MDHEN, CDR2 SYDVKM. CDR3 region: CASSLGESSYNEQFF. Here the CDR3 DNA reads TGTGCCAGCAGTTTAGGGGAGAGCTCCTACAATGAGCAGTTCTTC.

V gene TRBV30 combines with J gene TRBJ1-6; possibly TRBD1 for D (5 bases). With 5 bases removed from V and 14 bases from J, the gap between germline ends came to 16 bases. From germline, CDR1 is GTSNPN and CDR2 SVGIG (reference sequence). The CDR3 extends over 12 amino acids. The CDR3 nucleotides read TGTGCCTGGGGACGGGGGGACCAGTCCCTCCACTTT. Translating gives CAWGRGDQSLHF.

The chain uses TRBV10-3 and TRBJ1-2; the D is unclear. The length of the CDR3 is 14 residues. The V and J ends lost 3 bases and 4 bases respectively, with 12 bases between them. The germline V gene encodes CDR1 ENHRY and CDR2 SYGVKD. In nucleotides, the CDR3 is TGTGCCATCAGTGACTTCGCGGGCCGCTATGGCTACACCTTC. Its protein product is CAISDFAGRYGYTF.

This clonotype was recorded once. The chain carries TRBV29-1 and TRBJ2-1; no reliable D call. Trimming cost V 8 bases and J 2 bases, with 13 bases left between them. CDR3 length: 13 amino acids. Germline CDR1 is SQVTM and CDR2 is ANQGSEA. The CDR3 DNA reads TGCAGCATCCAAAGGGCGACCTACAATGAGCAGTTCTTC. Protein sequence: CSIQRATYNEQFF.

The chain has TRBV29-1 and TRBJ1-1, with D hard to call. CDR1 and CDR2 from the germline V gene are SQVTM and ANQGSEA. V was trimmed by 1 base and J by 0 bases, leaving 9 bases between them. The CDR3 consists of 14 residues. The CDR3 sequence: CSVEGVLVNTEAFF. The CDR3 bases are TGCAGCGTTGAAGGGGTTCTGGTGAACACTGAAGCTTTCTTT.

The chain has TRBV3-2 and TRBJ2-7; the table's D call, TRBD1, was not checked against the DNA. TRBV3-2 is labeled a pseudogene. CDR3 length: 17 amino acids. The DNA of the CDR3 is TGTGCCAGCAGCCAAGAACGAGGACAGGGGCCCCATTACGAGCAGTACTTC. It specifies CASSQERGQGPHYEQYF.

This chain uses TRBV19 with TRBJ2-5, with a possible D match to TRBD2 (6 bases). The CDR3 extends over 14 amino acids. The germline CDR1 and CDR2 sequences are LNHDA and SQIVND (reference sequence). V shed 5 bases and J shed 5 bases, with 15 bases lying between them. CDR3: CASSSGEPVETQYF. The DNA for the CDR3 is TGTGCCAGTAGTTCGGGAGAACCGGTCGAGACCCAGTACTTC.

The rearrangement links TRBV15 to TRBJ2-1, with 8 bases aligning to TRBD2. Germline V gene data show CDR1 as LNHNV and CDR2 as YYDKDF (reference sequence). CDR3 length equals 16 residues. The junction had 5 bases not matched to a gene; V was cut back by 0 bases and J by 4 bases. The CDR3 reads CATSRDLSGTYNEQFF. As DNA, the CDR3 is TGTGCCACCAGCAGAGATCTTAGCGGGACTTACAATGAGCAGTTCTTC.

The genes are TRBV28 and TRBJ1-2; 8 nucleotides match TRBD1. V was clipped by 11 bases and J by 0 bases; unmatched bases: 5. The CDR3 is 13 residues long. Germline values: CDR1 MDHEN, CDR2 SYDVKM. The CDR3 coding sequence is TGTGCCGGGACAGGACGAGCTAACTATGGCTACACCTTC. This sequence encodes CAGTGRANYGYTF.

This chain uses TRBV28 with TRBJ1-2; the D gene is possibly TRBD1 (6 bases). Germline V lookup: CDR1 MDHEN, CDR2 SYDVKM. The V end lost 8 bases, the J end lost 8 bases, and 21 bases lay between the germline ends. The CDR3 extends over 14 amino acids. The CDR3 reads CASRPGGGADGYTF. The DNA for the CDR3 is TGTGCCAGCCGCCCCGGGGGGGGGGCCGACGGCTACACCTTC.

In its sample, this clonotype was seen once. The CDR3 protein is CASSLAGGRAGDTQYF. The CDR3 DNA sequence: TGTGCCAGCAGCTTGGCTGGCGGGAGGGCCGGAGATACGCAGTATTTT. The V call is TRBV5-4, the J call TRBJ2-3; 9 bases are shared with TRBD2. Losses at the gene ends were 0 bases for V and 5 bases for J; bases not matched to a gene: 7. Germline CDR1 and CDR2: SGHNT and YYREEE (reference sequence). The CDR3 spans 16 residues.

The chain recombines TRBV30 with TRBJ1-3; unclear D gene. Germline CDR1 reads GTSNPN; CDR2 reads SVGIG (reference sequence). Trimming stripped 2 bases from V and 0 bases from J, with 17 bases between. The CDR3 runs 17 residues. The CDR3 loop is CAWSREGTPYSGNTIYF. The CDR3 bases are TGTGCCTGGAGTAGGGAAGGAACCCCGTACTCTGGAAACACCATATATTTT.

V is TRBV5-4 and J is TRBJ2-1, with TRBD2 matching 9 bases. Losses at the gene ends were 0 bases for V and 13 bases for J; bases not matched to a gene: 11. This CDR3 spans 15 amino acids. Per germline, CDR1 SGHNT and CDR2 YYREEE (reference sequence). The CDR3 coding sequence is TGTGCCAGCAGCTTGGTTTCTGGCGGGGGGGCTGAACAGTTCTTC. Translating it yields CASSLVSGGGAEQFF.

The rearrangement joins TRBV9 to TRBJ2-7, with unresolved D. Germline V gives CDR1 SGDLS, CDR2 YYNGEE. Trimming pared 3 bases from V and 5 bases from J, leaving 9 bases between. The length of the CDR3 is 12 residues. In DNA form, the CDR3 reads TGTGCCAGCAGCGCGATCGGACACGAGCAGTACTTC. Translated: CASSAIGHEQYF.

This rearrangement joins TRBV12-3 or TRBV12-4 to TRBJ2-1; D call uncertain. Trimming left V 3 bases short and J 9 bases short, with 15 bases between. The CDR3 consists of 14 residues. In DNA, the CDR3 is TGTGCCAGCAGTTTGTTGGGTGAGACAAGTGAGCAGTTCTTC. This translates into CASSLLGETSEQFF.

CDR3 sequence reads: CASSLGGDGLNSPLHF. In DNA, the CDR3 is TGTGCCAGCAGTTTAGGGGGGGACGGGTTGAATTCACCCCTCCACTTT. V gene TRBV12-3 or TRBV12-4 combines with J gene TRBJ1-6; D might be TRBD1 (5 bases). This CDR3 is 16 amino acids long. V shed 1 base and J shed 7 bases, with 14 bases lying between them.

The CDR3 DNA sequence: TGTGCCAGCAGACCGGACAGGGTCTATGGCTACACCTTC. It is translated as CASRPDRVYGYTF. The rearrangement uses TRBV27 and TRBJ1-2, with 8 bases identical to TRBD1. The CDR3 is 13 amino acids. The ends lost 6 bases at V and 4 bases at J; junction bases unmatched: 4. Germline V CDR1 and CDR2: MNHEY, SMNVEV (reference sequence).

This clonotype was detected a few times. This sequence joins TRBV29-1 and TRBJ1-1, with 7 bases lining up with TRBD1. From germline, CDR1 is SQVTM and CDR2 ANQGSEA. The CDR3 loop spans 11 amino acids. Trimming took 7 bases from V and 5 from J; bases not matched to a gene: 4. The DNA of the CDR3 is TGCAGCGAAACAGGGGTAACTGAAGCTTTCTTT. This sequence encodes CSETGVTEAFF.

This clonotype was seen more than once but under ten times. The chain is built from TRBV5-1 and TRBJ1-2; 9 bases map to TRBD1. The length of the CDR3 is 16 residues. Germline V gene sequence: CDR1 SGHRS, CDR2 YFSETQ. The J segment lost 2 bases and the V segment lost 6 bases, leaving 11 bases of the junction unmatched. CDR3 loop: CASKTGTGSINYGYTF. The CDR3 DNA is TGCGCCAGCAAAACCGGGACAGGGTCTATCAACTATGGCTACACCTTC.

This CDR3 is CASSTWTGERWTGELFF. The CDR3 region has the DNA TGTGCCAGCAGTACATGGACAGGGGAGAGGTGGACCGGGGAGCTGTTTTTT. The chain joins TRBV6-5 to TRBJ2-2, with TRBD1 matching 9 bases. The CDR3 has 17 residues. Germline V gene sequence: CDR1 MNHEY, CDR2 SVGAGI. The ends lost 5 bases at V and 5 bases at J; junction bases unmatched: 12.

The genes are TRBV7-9 and TRBJ2-1; 10 bases fit TRBD2. The CDR3 loop spans 15 amino acids. Germline loops: CDR1 SEHNR, CDR2 FQNEAQ (reference sequence). The trim removed 8 bases at V and 7 bases at J, leaving 11 bases unmatched. CDR3 sequence: CASGPTSGIRNEQFF. For the CDR3, the DNA is TGTGCCAGCGGCCCAACTAGCGGGATCAGGAATGAGCAGTTCTTC.

This clonotype has just a few counts. The rearrangement uses TRBV5-1 and TRBJ1-3; D not resolved. Germline V gene sequence: CDR1 SGHRS, CDR2 YFSETQ. Trimming stripped 3 bases from V and 2 bases from J, with 12 bases between. CDR3 length equals 15 residues. The CDR3 coding sequence is TGCGCCAGCAGCTCGGACCCGGAGGCTGGAAACACCATATATTTT. Translated, it gives CASSSDPEAGNTIYF.